This T cell receptor beta chain was sequenced during a study of blood T cell repertoires in COVID-19. This clone was seen a single time. This CDR3 spans 14 amino acids. The germline gives CDR1 SGDLS, CDR2 YYNGEE. Germline trimming cut 2 bases from V and 5 bases from J; bases unmatched to any gene: 3. In the original processing: By means of reference gene primer amplification, nucleated cell counts were estimated. Profiling relied on immunoSEQ multiplex PCR, and the TCRdb table lists in-frame clones only, not all of them. Clonal size and the V and J genes are those of that table, whereas D and trimming came from the DNA. The sample includes approximately 99,000 clones, about four fifths of them seen just once.

This TCR was sampled from a woman older than 75 with active or convalescent COVID-19. The specimen was peripheral blood. The V and J genes are TRBV9 and TRBJ2-5, with 10 bases identical to TRBD1. The CDR3 loop reads CASSVGQGGETQYF. DNA for the CDR3: TGTGCCAGCAGCGTTGGACAGGGGGGGGAGACCCAGTACTTC.